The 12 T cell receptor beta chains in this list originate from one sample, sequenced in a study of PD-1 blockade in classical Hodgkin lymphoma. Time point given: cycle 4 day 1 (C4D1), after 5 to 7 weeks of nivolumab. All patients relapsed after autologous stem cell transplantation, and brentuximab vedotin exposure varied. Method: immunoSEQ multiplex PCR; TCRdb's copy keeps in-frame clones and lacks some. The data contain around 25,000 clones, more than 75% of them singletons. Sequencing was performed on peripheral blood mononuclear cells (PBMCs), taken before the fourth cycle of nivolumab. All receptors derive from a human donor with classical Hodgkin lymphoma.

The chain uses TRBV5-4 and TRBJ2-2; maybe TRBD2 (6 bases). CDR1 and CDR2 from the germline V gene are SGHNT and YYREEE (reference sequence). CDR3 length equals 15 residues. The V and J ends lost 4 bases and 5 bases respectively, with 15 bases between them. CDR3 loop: CASSPEGAGTGELFF. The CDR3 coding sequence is TGTGCCAGCAGCCCGGAGGGAGCCGGTACCGGGGAGCTGTTTTTT.

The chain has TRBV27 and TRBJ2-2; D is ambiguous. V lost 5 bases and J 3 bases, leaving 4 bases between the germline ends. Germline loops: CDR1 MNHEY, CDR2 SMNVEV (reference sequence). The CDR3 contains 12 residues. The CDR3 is CASSLHTGELFF. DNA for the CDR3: TGTGCCAGCAGTCTACACACCGGGGAGCTGTTTTTT.

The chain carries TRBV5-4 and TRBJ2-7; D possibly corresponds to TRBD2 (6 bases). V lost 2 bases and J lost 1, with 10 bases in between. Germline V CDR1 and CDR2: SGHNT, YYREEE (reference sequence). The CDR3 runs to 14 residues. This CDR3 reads CASSFGLASYEQYF. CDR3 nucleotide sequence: TGTGCCAGCAGCTTTGGGCTAGCGTCCTACGAGCAGTACTTC.

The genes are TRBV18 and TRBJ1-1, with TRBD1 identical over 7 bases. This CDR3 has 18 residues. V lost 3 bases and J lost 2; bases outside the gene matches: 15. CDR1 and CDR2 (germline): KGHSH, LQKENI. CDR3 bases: TGTGCCAGCTCACCGGTAGGGGGCCCCACCGGACCAAACACTGAAGCTTTCTTT. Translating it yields CASSPVGGPTGPNTEAFF.

The chain's CDR3 is CAWSGRGGEKLFF. The CDR3 coding sequence is TGTGCCTGGAGTGGCAGGGGAGGTGAAAAACTGTTTTTT. The chain recombines TRBV30 with TRBJ1-4; D may be TRBD1 (6 bases). CDR1 is GTSNPN and CDR2 is SVGIG in the germline V gene (reference sequence). Deletions cut 1 base from V and 7 bases from J, with 10 bases between. The CDR3 runs 13 residues.

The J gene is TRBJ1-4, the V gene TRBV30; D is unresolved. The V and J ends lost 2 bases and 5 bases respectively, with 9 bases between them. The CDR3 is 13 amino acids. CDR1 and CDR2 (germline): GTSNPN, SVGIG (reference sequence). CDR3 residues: CAWSLRLNEKLFF. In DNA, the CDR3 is TGTGCCTGGAGTTTACGGTTGAATGAAAAACTGTTTTTT.

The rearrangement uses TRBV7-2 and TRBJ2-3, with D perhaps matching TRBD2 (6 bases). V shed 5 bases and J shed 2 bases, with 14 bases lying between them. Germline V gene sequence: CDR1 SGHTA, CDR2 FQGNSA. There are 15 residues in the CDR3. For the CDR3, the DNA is TGTGCCAGCAGCGATCCGGGACTGTACACAGATACGCAGTATTTT. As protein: CASSDPGLYTDTQYF. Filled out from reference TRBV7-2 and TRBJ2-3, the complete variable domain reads GAGVSQSPSNKVTEKGKDVELRCDPISGHTALYWYRQSLGQGLEFLIYFQGNSAPDKSGLPSDRFSAERTGGSVSTLTIQRTQQEDSAVYLCASSDPGLYTDTQYFGPGTRLTVL.

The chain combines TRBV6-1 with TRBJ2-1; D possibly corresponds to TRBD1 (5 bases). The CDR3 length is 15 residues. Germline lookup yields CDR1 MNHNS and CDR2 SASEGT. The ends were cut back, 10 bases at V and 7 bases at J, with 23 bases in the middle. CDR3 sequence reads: CATEPQDRVSNEQFF. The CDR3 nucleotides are TGTGCCACCGAACCACAGGATCGAGTATCGAATGAGCAGTTCTTC.

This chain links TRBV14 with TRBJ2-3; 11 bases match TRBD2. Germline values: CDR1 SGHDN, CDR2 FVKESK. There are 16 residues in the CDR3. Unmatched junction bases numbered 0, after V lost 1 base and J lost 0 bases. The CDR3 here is CASSQGLAGSTDTQYF. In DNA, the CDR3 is TGTGCCAGCAGCCAAGGACTAGCGGGAAGCACAGATACGCAGTATTTT.

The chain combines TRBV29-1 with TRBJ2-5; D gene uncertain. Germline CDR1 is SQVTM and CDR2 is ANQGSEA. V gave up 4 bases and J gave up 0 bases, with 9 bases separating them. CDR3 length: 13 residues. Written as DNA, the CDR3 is TGCAGCGTTGTCCCAGGCAACCAAGAGACCCAGTACTTC. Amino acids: CSVVPGNQETQYF.

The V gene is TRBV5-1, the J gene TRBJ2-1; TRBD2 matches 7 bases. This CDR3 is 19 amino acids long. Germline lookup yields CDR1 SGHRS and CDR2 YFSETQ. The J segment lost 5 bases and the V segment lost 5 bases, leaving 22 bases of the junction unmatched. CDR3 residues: CASSTTTGGWRTGDNEQFF. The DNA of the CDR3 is TGCGCCAGCAGTACCACCACGGGGGGATGGCGGACCGGGGACAATGAGCAGTTCTTC.

This CDR3 is CASSLVLRFLAKNIQYF. The CDR3 DNA reads TGTGCCAGCAGCTTAGTTTTGAGGTTCCTAGCCAAAAACATTCAGTACTTC. The chain couples TRBV5-4 to TRBJ2-4; no definite D call. CDR3 length: 17 amino acids. V was pared by 2 bases and J by 0 bases, with 15 bases between. Germline V CDR1 and CDR2: SGHNT, YYREEE (reference sequence).